The clone carrying this T cell receptor beta chain has more than one count but fewer than ten. As yet, its antigen is unknown. This CDR3 contains 14 residues. CDR1 ENHRY and CDR2 SYGVKD come from the germline V gene. After removal of 6 bases from V and 0 bases from J, the junction contained 2 bases not matched to a gene. Construction of the TCR beta libraries employed iRepertoire HTBI primers in conjunction with Arm-PCR of CDR3 regions. As processed by the authors: Identification yielded 60 or so TRBV and over eleven TRBJ segments across samples. A single record per CDR3 protein comes from TCRdb applying MiXCR to the multiplex PCR reads. These V and J calls rely on TCRdb rather than the paper's analysis. The sample lists 450,000 or so distinct CDR3 sequences, approximately 23% occurring once. Specified time point: persistent/refractory GD, antithyroid drugs over 5 years with positive TRAb. Following extraction of RNA from PBMCs, that RNA was used to make the TCR library.

The record originates from a study of regulatory T cells in long-lasting Graves disease. Study-wide findings and caveats: Persistent cases favored TRBV28, TRBJ1-2 and TRBJ2-5.

The sequencing used peripheral blood mononuclear cells (PBMCs), collected when the disease was refractory, from a patient treated with antithyroid drugs. The rearrangement links TRBV10-3 to TRBJ1-3, with 7 bases identical to TRBD1. The clonotype comes from a female donor with Graves disease. CDR3 protein: CAIRDRSSGNTIYF. The CDR3 region has the DNA TGTGCCATCAGGGACAGGAGCTCTGGAAACACCATATATTTT.